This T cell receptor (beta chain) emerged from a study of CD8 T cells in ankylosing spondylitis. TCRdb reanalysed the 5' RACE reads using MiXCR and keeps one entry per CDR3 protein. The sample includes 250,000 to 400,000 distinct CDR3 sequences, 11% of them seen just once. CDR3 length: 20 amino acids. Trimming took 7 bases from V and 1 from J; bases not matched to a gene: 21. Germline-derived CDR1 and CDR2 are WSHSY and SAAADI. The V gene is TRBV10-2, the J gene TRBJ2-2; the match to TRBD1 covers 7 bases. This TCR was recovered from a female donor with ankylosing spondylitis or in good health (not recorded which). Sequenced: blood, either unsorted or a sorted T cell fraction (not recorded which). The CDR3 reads CASKLVFSTFTGVNTGELFF. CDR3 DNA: TGCGCCAGCAAGCTAGTGTTCTCCACCTTCACAGGGGTGAACACCGGGGAGCTGTTTTTT.